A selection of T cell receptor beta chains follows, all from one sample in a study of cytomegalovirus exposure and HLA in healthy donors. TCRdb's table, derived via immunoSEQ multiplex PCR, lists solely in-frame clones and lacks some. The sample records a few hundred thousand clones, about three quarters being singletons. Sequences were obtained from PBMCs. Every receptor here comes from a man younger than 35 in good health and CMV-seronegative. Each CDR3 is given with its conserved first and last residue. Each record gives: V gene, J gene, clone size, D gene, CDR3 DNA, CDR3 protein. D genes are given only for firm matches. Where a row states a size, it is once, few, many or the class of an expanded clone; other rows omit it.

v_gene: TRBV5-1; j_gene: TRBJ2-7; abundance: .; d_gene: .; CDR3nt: TGCGCCAGCACCCGGGACACTATCTCCTACGAGCAGTACTTC; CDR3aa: CASTRDTISYEQYF
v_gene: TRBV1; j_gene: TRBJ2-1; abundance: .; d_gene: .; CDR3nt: TGCACCAGCAGCCAAGGAATGCGCCTAGTTGTTCGCTACAATGAGCAGTTCTTC; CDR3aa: CTSSQGMRLVVRYNEQFF
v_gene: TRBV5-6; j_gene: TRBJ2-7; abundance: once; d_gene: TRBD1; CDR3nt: TGTGCCAGCAGCTTTGGGACAGGGTTGTGCGAGCAGTACTTC; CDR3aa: CASSFGTGLCEQYF
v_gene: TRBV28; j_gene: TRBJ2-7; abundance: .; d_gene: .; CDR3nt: TGTGCCAGCAGTTTACTGGAGGGTTTCTCCTACGAGCAGTACTTC; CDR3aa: CASSLLEGFSYEQYF
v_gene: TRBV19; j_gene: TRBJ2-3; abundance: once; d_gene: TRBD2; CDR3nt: TGTGCCAGTAGTATAGATTTACTAGCGGGGGGACCAGATACGCAGTATTTT; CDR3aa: CASSIDLLAGGPDTQYF
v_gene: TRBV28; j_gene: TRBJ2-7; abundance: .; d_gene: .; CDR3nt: TGTGCCAGCAGTTTATCGACGGACAGCCTACTCTACGAGCAGTACTTC; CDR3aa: CASSLSTDSLLYEQYF
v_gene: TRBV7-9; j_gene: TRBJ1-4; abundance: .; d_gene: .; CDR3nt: TGTGCCAGCAGCTTAGGGCTTACCAATGAAAAACTGTTTTTT; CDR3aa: CASSLGLTNEKLFF
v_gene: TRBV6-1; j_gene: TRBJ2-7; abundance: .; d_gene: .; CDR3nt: TGTGCCACCATGACAGGCGAGTGGGGGACGTCCGAGCAGTACTTC; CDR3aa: CATMTGEWGTSEQYF
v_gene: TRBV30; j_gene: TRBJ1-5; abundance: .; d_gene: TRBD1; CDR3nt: TGTGCCTGGAGTGAGGGGGCCACGAGCAATCAGCCCCAGCATTTT; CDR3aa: CAWSEGATSNQPQHF
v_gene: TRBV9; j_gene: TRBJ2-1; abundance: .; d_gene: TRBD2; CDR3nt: TGTGCCAGCAGCGCTGAGCGGGAGATCAATGAGCAGTTCTTC; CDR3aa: CASSAEREINEQFF
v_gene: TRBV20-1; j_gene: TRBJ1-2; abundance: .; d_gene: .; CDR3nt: TGCAGTGCTAGTAGCGGAAATGGCTACACCTTC; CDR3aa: CSASSGNGYTF
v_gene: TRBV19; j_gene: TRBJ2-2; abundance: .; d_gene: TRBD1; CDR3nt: TGTGCCAGTTATATAACGAAGGGGACAGGGGCCGGGGAGCTGTTTTTT; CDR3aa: CASYITKGTGAGELFF
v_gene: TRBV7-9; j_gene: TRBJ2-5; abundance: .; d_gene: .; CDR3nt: TGTGCCAGCAGCTCCGGACAGGGAGGGCAAGAGACCCAGTACTTC; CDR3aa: CASSSGQGGQETQYF
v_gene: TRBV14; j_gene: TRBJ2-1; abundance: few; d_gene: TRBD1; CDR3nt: TGTGCCAGCAGCCCACGGGACAGGGGGGCCGGGGAGCAGTTCTTC; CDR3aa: CASSPRDRGAGEQFF
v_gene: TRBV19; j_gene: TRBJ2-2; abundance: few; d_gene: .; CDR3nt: TGTGCCAGTTATAGGAGGGGACGGACCGGGGAGCTGTTTTTT; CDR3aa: CASYRRGRTGELFF
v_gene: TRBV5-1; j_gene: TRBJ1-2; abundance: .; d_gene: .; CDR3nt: TGCGCCAGCCGTCCAGGGGACTATGGCTACACCTTC; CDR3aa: CASRPGDYGYTF
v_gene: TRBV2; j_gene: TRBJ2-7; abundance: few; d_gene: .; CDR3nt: TGTGCCAGCAGTGTTTCAACTCGGACATCTCTTTCCCTAACCGAGCAGTACTTC; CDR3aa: CASSVSTRTSLSLTEQYF
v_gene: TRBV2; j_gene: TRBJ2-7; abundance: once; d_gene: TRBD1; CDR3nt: TGTGCCAGCAGTGCGGACAGGCTCTACGAGCAGTACTTC; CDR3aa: CASSADRLYEQYF
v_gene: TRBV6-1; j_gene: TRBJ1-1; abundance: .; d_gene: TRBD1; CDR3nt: TGTGCCAGCAGTGACAGGGGGAAAACTGAAGCTTTCTTT; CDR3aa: CASSDRGKTEAFF
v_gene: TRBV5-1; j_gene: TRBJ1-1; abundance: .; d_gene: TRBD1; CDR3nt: TGCGCCAGCAGCCCCGGACAGGGTTTAACTGAAGCTTTCTTT; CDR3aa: CASSPGQGLTEAFF
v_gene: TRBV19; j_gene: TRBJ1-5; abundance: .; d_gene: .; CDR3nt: TGTGCCAGTAGTATATTGGACAGAAATCAGCCCCAGCATTTT; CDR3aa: CASSILDRNQPQHF
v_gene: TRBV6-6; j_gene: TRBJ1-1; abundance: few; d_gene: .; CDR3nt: TGTGCCAGCAGTTACGCTAAGGGGCCTGAAGCTTTCTTT; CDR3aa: CASSYAKGPEAFF
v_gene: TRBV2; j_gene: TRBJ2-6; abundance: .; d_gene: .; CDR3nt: TGTGCCAGCAGTGAGCGATCTGGGGCCAACGTCCTGACTTTC; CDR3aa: CASSERSGANVLTF
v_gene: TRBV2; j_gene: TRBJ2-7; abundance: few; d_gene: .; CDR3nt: TGTGCCAGCGTGATCAGGGTCACCTACGAGCAGTACTTC; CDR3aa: CASVIRVTYEQYF
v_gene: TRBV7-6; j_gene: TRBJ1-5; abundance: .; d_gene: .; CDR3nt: TGTGCCAGCAGCTTAGGCGGGGGCCACCAGCCCCAGCATTTT; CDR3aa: CASSLGGGHQPQHF
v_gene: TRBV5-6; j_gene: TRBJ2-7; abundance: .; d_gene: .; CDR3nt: TGCGCCAGCAGCTCCCTGGGAGCCTACGAGCAGTACTTC; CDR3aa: CASSSLGAYEQYF
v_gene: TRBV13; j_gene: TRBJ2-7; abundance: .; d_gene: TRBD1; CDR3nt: TGTGCCAGCAGCTTTCTACAGGGGGCGCGCTCCTACGAGCAGTACTTC; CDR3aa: CASSFLQGARSYEQYF
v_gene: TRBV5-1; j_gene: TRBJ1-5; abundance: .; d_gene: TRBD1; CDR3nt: TGCGCCAGCAGCTTAGCCCCCACAGGGGGCCGCCTTATGAATCAGCCCCAGCATTTT; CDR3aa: CASSLAPTGGRLMNQPQHF
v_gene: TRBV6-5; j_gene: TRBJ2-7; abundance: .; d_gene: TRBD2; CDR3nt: TGTGCCAGACGGAAGCGGGAGTTCTACGAGCAGTACTTC; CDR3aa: CARRKREFYEQYF
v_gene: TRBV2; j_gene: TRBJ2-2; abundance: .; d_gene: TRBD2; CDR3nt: TGTGCCAGCAGTGAGGAGCTAGCGGGTTCCAAGAACACCGGGGAGCTGTTTTTT; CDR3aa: CASSEELAGSKNTGELFF
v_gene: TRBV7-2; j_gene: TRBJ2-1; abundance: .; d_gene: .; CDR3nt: TGTGCCAGCAGCTTATTCCAGATCGACAATGAGCAGTTCTTC; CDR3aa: CASSLFQIDNEQFF
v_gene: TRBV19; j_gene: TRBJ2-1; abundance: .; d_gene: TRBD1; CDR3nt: TGTGCCAGTAGGCGGGACAGGGGAAACAATGAGCAGTTCTTC; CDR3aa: CASRRDRGNNEQFF
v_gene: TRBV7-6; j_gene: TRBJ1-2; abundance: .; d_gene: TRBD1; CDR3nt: TGTGCCAGCAGCCCAGTCATTAGGACAGGGTATGATGGCTACACCTTC; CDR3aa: CASSPVIRTGYDGYTF
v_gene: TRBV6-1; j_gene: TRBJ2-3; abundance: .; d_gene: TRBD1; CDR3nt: TGTGCCAGCAGTGAGAACCAGGCAGGGGGCTTCACGCAGTATTTT; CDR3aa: CASSENQAGGFTQYF
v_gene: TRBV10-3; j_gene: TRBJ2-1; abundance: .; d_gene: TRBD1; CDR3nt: TGTGCCATCAACGGACAGGGTGCTTACAATGAGCAGTTCTTC; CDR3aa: CAINGQGAYNEQFF
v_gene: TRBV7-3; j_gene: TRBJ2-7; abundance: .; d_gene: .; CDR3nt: TGTGCCAGCAGCTTAGGGCAGTCCTCCTACGAGCAGTACTTC; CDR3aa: CASSLGQSSYEQYF
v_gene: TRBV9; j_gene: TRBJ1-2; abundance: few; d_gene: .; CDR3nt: TGTGCCAGCAGCGGTGCAGGGCTTCTTAACTATGGCTACACCTTC; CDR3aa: CASSGAGLLNYGYTF
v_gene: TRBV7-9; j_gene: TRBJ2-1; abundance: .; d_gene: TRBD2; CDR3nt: TGTGCCAGCAGCCTACTAGCGGGAATAGGCAATGAGCAGTTCTTC; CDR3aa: CASSLLAGIGNEQFF
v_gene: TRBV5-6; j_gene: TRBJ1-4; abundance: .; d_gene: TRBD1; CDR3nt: TGTGCCAGCAGCGAGGACAGGGGGATAGGGGAAAAACTGTTTTTT; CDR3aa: CASSEDRGIGEKLFF
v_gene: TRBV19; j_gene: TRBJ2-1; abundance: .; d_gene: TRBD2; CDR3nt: TGTGCCAGTAGCGTATTAGTGCTAGCGGGGGGTTCCTACAATGAGCAGTTCTTC; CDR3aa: CASSVLVLAGGSYNEQFF
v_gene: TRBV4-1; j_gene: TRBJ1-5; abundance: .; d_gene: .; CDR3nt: TGCGCCAGCAGCCTGGGAGACGGGGGAGTTAGCAATCAGCCCCAGCATTTT; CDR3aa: CASSLGDGGVSNQPQHF
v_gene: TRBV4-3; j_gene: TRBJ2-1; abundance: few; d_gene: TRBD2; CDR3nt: TGCGCCAGCAGACGGACTAGCGAGGAAGGTGAGCAGTTCTTC; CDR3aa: CASRRTSEEGEQFF
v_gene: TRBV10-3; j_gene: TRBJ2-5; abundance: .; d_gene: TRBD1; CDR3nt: TGTGCCATCAGTGCCGGGACAGGGTGGGAGACCCAGTACTTC; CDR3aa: CAISAGTGWETQYF
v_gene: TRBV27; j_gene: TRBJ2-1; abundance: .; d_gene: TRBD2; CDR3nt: TGTGCCAGCAGTTTAACAGCGGGAGGCCTCTACAATGAGCAGTTCTTC; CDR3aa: CASSLTAGGLYNEQFF
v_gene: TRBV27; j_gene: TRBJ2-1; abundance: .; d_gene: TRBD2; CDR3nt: TGTGCCAGCAGTTCCGCAGGACTAGCGGAAGAGGATGAGCAGTTCTTC; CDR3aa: CASSSAGLAEEDEQFF
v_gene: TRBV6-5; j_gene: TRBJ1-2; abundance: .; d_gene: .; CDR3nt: TGTGCCAGCAGCCCCGGCGGGGACTATGGCTACACCTTC; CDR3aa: CASSPGGDYGYTF
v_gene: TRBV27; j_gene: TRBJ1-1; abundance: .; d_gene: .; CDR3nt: TGTGCCAGCAGTTTATGGGCTGAGATGAACACTGAAGCTTTCTTT; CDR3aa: CASSLWAEMNTEAFF
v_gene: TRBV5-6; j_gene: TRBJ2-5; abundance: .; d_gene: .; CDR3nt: TGTGCCAGCAGCAAGGGACTTTACCAAGAGACCCAGTACTTC; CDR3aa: CASSKGLYQETQYF
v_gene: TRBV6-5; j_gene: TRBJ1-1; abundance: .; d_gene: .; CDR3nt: TGTGCCAGCGGGGAGGGGTTAGCTTTCTTT; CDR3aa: CASGEGLAFF
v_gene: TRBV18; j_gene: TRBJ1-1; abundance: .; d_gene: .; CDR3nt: TGTGCCAGCTCACCAGTCGAGGGTTTAAACACTGAAGCTTTCTTT; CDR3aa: CASSPVEGLNTEAFF
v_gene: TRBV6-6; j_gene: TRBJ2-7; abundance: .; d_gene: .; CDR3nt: TGTGCCAGCAGCCGCGACCGACTAGAATTTCCCTTC; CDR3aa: CASSRDRLEFPF
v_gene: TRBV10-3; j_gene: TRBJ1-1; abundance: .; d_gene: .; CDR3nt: TGTGCCATCAGTGGCCAGGGTCATGAAGCTTTCTTT; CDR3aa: CAISGQGHEAFF
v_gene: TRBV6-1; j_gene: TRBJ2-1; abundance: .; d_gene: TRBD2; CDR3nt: TGTGCCAGCAGGCTAGCGGGGGAGTACAATGAGCAGTTCTTC; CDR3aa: CASRLAGEYNEQFF
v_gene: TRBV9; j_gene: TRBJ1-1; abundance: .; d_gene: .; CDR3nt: TGTGCCAGCAGCGTTGTAGGCGGGGGAACTGAAGCTTTCTTT; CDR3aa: CASSVVGGGTEAFF